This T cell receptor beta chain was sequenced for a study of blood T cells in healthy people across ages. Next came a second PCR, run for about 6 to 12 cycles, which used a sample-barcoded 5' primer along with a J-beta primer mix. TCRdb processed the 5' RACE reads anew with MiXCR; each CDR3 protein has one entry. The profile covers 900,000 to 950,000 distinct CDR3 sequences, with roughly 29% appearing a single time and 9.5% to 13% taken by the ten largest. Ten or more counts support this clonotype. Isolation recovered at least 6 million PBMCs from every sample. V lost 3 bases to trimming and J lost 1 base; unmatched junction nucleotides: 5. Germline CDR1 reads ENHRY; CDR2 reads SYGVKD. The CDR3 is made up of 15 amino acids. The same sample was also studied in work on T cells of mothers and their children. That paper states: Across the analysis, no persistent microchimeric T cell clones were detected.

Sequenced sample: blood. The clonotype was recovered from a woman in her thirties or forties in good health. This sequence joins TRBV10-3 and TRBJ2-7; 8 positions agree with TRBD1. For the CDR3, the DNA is TGTGCCATCAGTGACGGGACAGGTCTTTCCTACGAGCAGTACTTC. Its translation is CAISDGTGLSYEQYF.